Listed here are 21 T cell receptor beta chains from one sample, sequenced in a study of T cell repertoires in cytomegalovirus infection. TCRdb re-analysed the reads in MiXCR, keeping a single row per CDR3 protein. The table has 130,000 or so distinct CDR3 sequences, 6.5% seen once. Sequenced input: PBMCs. The source is a human donor in good health (CMV status not recorded). Some clones in this sample may be carry-over from other donors' samples.

In its sample, this clonotype was seen many times. The chain has TRBV19 and TRBJ2-1, with 13 bases matching TRBD2. Germline values: CDR1 LNHDA, CDR2 SQIVND (reference sequence). The trim removed 8 bases at V and 4 bases at J, leaving 17 bases unmatched. This CDR3 contains 19 residues. The CDR3 DNA follows: TGTGCCAGTCGACGACCGAAACTAGCGGGGGGGCCATGGTACAATGAGCAGTTCTTC. It specifies CASRRPKLAGGPWYNEQFF. Supplemented by reference TRBV19 and TRBJ2-1, the full variable domain reads DGGITQSPKYLFRKEGQNVTLSCEQNLNHDAMYWYRQDPGQGLRLIYYSQIVNDFQKGDIAEGYSVSREKKESFPLTVTSAQKNPTAFYLCASRRPKLAGGPWYNEQFFGPGTRLTVL.

The J gene is TRBJ2-5, the V gene TRBV12-3 or TRBV12-4; TRBD2 matches 13 bases. With V trimmed by 5 bases and J by 7 bases, 7 bases remained unmatched. The CDR3 loop spans 15 amino acids. The CDR3 protein is CASSQLAGGRRTQYF. The CDR3 DNA follows: TGTGCCAGCAGTCAACTAGCGGGGGGGAGACGGACCCAGTACTTC.

This clonotype was observed at least ten times. The chain joins TRBV6-2 or TRBV6-3 to TRBJ2-1; D may be TRBD1 (5 bases). CDR3 length equals 14 residues. Trimming stripped 3 bases from V and 7 bases from J, with 13 bases between. CDR1 and CDR2 (germline): MNHEY, SVGEGT. CDR3 nucleotides: TGTGCCAGCAGTTATATGGGGCTCAGGAATGAGCAGTTCTTC. It codes for CASSYMGLRNEQFF.

This clonotype was counted only a few times. This chain connects TRBV10-3 to TRBJ2-5, with D perhaps being TRBD1 or TRBD2 (6 bases each). Germline CDR1 ENHRY, CDR2 SYGVKD. Trimming cost V 4 bases and J 3 bases, with 12 bases left between them. The CDR3 is 14 residues long. CDR3 sequence reads: CAISVSGGEETQYF. The CDR3 nucleotides are TGTGCCATCAGTGTGTCCGGGGGCGAAGAGACCCAGTACTTC.

This clonotype has just a few counts. The chain links TRBV3-1 to TRBJ2-7; 13 nucleotides line up with TRBD2. The CDR3 runs 17 residues. V lost 4 bases to trimming and J lost 0 bases; unmatched junction nucleotides: 6. Germline lookup yields CDR1 LGHDT and CDR2 YNNKEL (reference sequence). CDR3 protein: CASSLGLAGASSYEQYF. The CDR3 DNA reads TGTGCCAGCAGCCTTGGACTAGCGGGGGCTAGCTCCTACGAGCAGTACTTC.

This clonotype was counted at least ten times. The chain joins TRBV12-3 or TRBV12-4 to TRBJ1-3; D perhaps matches TRBD1 (6 bases). The CDR3 has 14 residues. Trimming left V 5 bases short and J 4 bases short, with 12 bases between. The CDR3 DNA reads TGTGCCAGCAGTAGACAGGAGCCCGGAAACACCATATATTTT. Translating it yields CASSRQEPGNTIYF.

The chain joins TRBV19 to TRBJ2-5; D remains unclear. V lost 5 bases, J lost 2 bases, and 9 bases lay in between. Germline assignment: CDR1 LNHDA and CDR2 SQIVND (reference sequence). There are 13 residues in the CDR3. The CDR3 DNA sequence: TGTGCCAGTAGTCGCGTGAGGCAAGAGACCCAGTACTTC. Its translation: CASSRVRQETQYF.

Of note for this clonotype: Being one base from a much bigger clone, this may be a read error. The chain couples TRBV2 to TRBJ2-7, with no clear D. The CDR3 totals 12 residues. Per germline, CDR1 SNHLY and CDR2 FYNNEI. The CDR3 is CVSSEETYEQYF. The CDR3 nucleotides are TGTGTCAGCAGTGAAGAGACCTACGAGCAGTACTTC.

This clonotype was seen repeatedly, ten times or more. This rearrangement joins TRBV7-9 to TRBJ2-7, with D perhaps matching TRBD2 (6 bases). The CDR3 runs 17 residues. Germline V gene data show CDR1 as SEHNR and CDR2 as FQNEAQ (reference sequence). Trimming removed 2 bases from V and 2 bases from J, with 19 bases in between. The CDR3 nucleotides read TGTGCCAGCAGCTTAATGGGTAGAGCGGGCGCACCCTACGAGCAGTACTTC. Its translation is CASSLMGRAGAPYEQYF.

Only a few counts were recorded for this clonotype. V usage is TRBV5-8 and J usage is TRBJ1-5; tentatively, D is TRBD1 (5 bases). The V gene's germline CDR1 is SGHTS and CDR2 YDEGEE. V was cut by 5 bases and J by 0 bases, with 21 bases left in between. This CDR3 is 18 amino acids long. The chain's CDR3 is CASRPFWGGSYSNQPQHF. The CDR3 DNA is TGTGCCAGCAGACCCTTTTGGGGGGGATCTTATAGCAATCAGCCCCAGCATTTT.

The gene calls are TRBV24-1 and TRBJ2-3, with 8 bases that match TRBD2. Germline trimming cut 4 bases from V and 8 bases from J; bases unmatched to any gene: 4. This CDR3 region has 13 residues. CDR1 is KGHDR, CDR2 SFDVKD, per germline. The CDR3 DNA reads as TGTGCCACCAGTGACCCCGGGACTAGTACGCAGTATTTT. It is translated as CATSDPGTSTQYF.

This clonotype came up many times. This rearrangement joins TRBV11-2 to TRBJ2-3; D gene unclear. Trimming left V 5 bases short and J 0 bases short, with 15 bases between. Germline loops: CDR1 SGHAT, CDR2 FQNNGV. The CDR3 sequence is 16 residues long. The DNA for the CDR3 is TGTGCCAGCAGCGAGGTGGCCGTGATTAGCACAGATACGCAGTATTTT. Protein: CASSEVAVISTDTQYF. The entire variable domain, with the rest obtained from reference TRBV11-2 and TRBJ2-3, is as follows: EAGVAQSPRYKIIEKRQSVAFWCNPISGHATLYWYQQILGQGPKLLIQFQNNGVVDDSQLPKDRFSAERLKGVDSTLKIQPAKLEDSAVYLCASSEVAVISTDTQYFGPGTRLTVL.

The V and J genes are TRBV9 and TRBJ2-3; weak D call: TRBD1 (5 bases). The CDR3 has 12 residues. The V end was cut by 2 bases, the J end by 11 bases, with 12 bases between. CDR1 and CDR2 from the germline V gene are SGDLS and YYNGEE. In nucleotides, the CDR3 is TGTGCCAGCAGCGTCCAGGGAACAGAGCAGTATTTT. Translating gives CASSVQGTEQYF. Full variable domain (outside the CDR3, taken from reference TRBV9 and TRBJ2-3): DSGVTQTPKHLITATGQRVTLRCSPRSGDLSVYWYQQSLDQGLQFLIQYYNGEERAKGNILERFSAQQFPDLHSELNLSSLELGDSALYFCASSVQGTEQYFGPGTRLTVL.

In its sample, this clonotype was seen many times. The CDR3 loop is CASSQDSQAYNEQFF. CDR3 bases: TGCGCCAGCAGCCAAGATTCACAAGCCTACAATGAGCAGTTCTTC. The V call is TRBV4-3, the J call TRBJ2-1; D remains unclear. The CDR3 has 15 amino acids. V lost 0 bases and J lost 2, with 8 bases in between. Germline V gene data show CDR1 as LGHNA and CDR2 as YSLEER.

This clonotype has a count of ten or more. This sequence joins TRBV7-2 and TRBJ2-1, with TRBD2 matching 11 bases. The CDR3 extends over 16 amino acids. V was pared by 1 base and J by 7 bases, with 6 bases of the junction left unmatched. CDR1 is SGHTA and CDR2 is FQGNSA in the germline V gene. As DNA, the CDR3 is TGTGCCAGCAGCTTAGATCTAGCGGGGGGCCGGAATGAGCAGTTCTTC. It is translated as CASSLDLAGGRNEQFF.

This clonotype was detected a few times. The rearrangement joins TRBV14 to TRBJ2-1, with D unresolved. The germline gives CDR1 SGHDN, CDR2 FVKESK. The CDR3 is 13 amino acids. Between the trimmed V and J ends, which lost 1 base and 7 bases, there was a span of 8 bases. CDR3 nucleotides: TGTGCCAGCAGCCAAGTCTTAGGAAATGAGCAGTTCTTC. Residues: CASSQVLGNEQFF.

This clonotype was seen a handful of times. V usage is TRBV28 and J usage is TRBJ1-5, with no clear D. Germline V gene data show CDR1 as MDHEN and CDR2 as SYDVKM. Trimming removed 3 bases at V and 0 bases at J, with 12 bases between. The CDR3 has 16 residues. The CDR3 is CASSLFPGISNQPQHF. Here the CDR3 DNA reads TGTGCCAGCAGTTTGTTCCCGGGGATTAGCAATCAGCCCCAGCATTTT.

The chain couples TRBV4-1 to TRBJ1-2, with unresolved D. From germline, CDR1 is MGHRA and CDR2 YSYEKL. Trimming removed 1 base at V and 4 bases at J, with 13 bases between. The CDR3 is made up of 15 amino acids. For the CDR3, the DNA is TGCGCCAGCAGCCAAGGATTGGGAAAGGGCTATGGCTACACCTTC. Translation gives CASSQGLGKGYGYTF.

In its sample, this clonotype was seen many times. The J gene is TRBJ1-5, the V gene TRBV12-3 or TRBV12-4; a possible D gene is TRBD1 (5 bases). CDR3 size: 13 residues. The germline V and J ends were trimmed by 6 bases and 3 bases, with 9 bases remaining between them. CDR3 sequence reads: CASSRQPNQPQHF. CDR3 nucleotides: TGTGCCAGCAGCCGACAGCCCAATCAGCCCCAGCATTTT.

In this sample, this clonotype turned up many times. The V and J genes are TRBV7-2 and TRBJ2-3; D is possibly TRBD1 or TRBD2 (5 bases each). Germline values: CDR1 SGHTA, CDR2 FQGNSA. This CDR3 has 17 amino acids. The V end lost 3 bases, the J end lost 0 bases, and 16 bases lay between the germline ends. DNA of the CDR3: TGTGCCAGCAGCTTTAACGGGGCGTTCGATAGCACAGATACGCAGTATTTT. This gives the protein CASSFNGAFDSTDTQYF.

At least ten counts were recorded for this clonotype. V gene TRBV7-8 combines with J gene TRBJ2-3; possible D gene TRBD2, 6 bases. Germline CDR1 SGHVS, CDR2 FQNEAQ. V lost 2 bases, J lost 3 bases, and 18 bases lay in between. This CDR3 region has 17 residues. The CDR3 DNA reads TGTGCCAGCAGCTTACAAGGAGGGACCCGGGGGACAGATACGCAGTATTTT. Its translation is CASSLQGGTRGTDTQYF.